This T cell receptor (beta chain) emerged from a study of T-cell reconstitution after alpha-beta-depleted transplantation in children (TCRdb year 2016). With respect to the entire study: T-cell immune reconstitution after TCRalphabeta/CD19-depleted allogeneic hematopoietic cell transplantation in children was quantitatively tracked in the study by means of TCR repertoire profiling.

The library came from PCR. The listed sequencing device is Illumina HiSeq 2500. TCR libraries were prepared with molecular barcoding, using unique molecular identifiers to normalize TCRbeta repertoire quantification. In-frame beta chains were kept once TCRdb had trimmed the public reads at Q25 with fastp and called clones with MiXCR. Every entry covers one CDR3 protein and lists the most common genes and DNA from its rows. The sample contains about 360,000 distinct CDR3 sequences, more than 10% of them found a single time. The biggest ten clones account for around 4.1% of the sample. This clonotype showed up just a few times. Its antigen is currently not known. No base quality values were provided; no much bigger clone lies one nucleotide off. The CDR3 contains 14 residues, cysteine and phenylalanine counted. The DNA shown is the 42-base CDR3, in frame from base 1. Per the germline V gene (reference sequence), LGHDT is the CDR1 and YNNKEL is the CDR2. V and J are truncated by 4 bases and 6 bases respectively, leaving an intervening sequence of 16 bases.

The receptor was isolated from a human donor who donated a stem cell graft to a child with Fanconi anemia. The input for sequencing was PBMCs, taken from the stem cell graft. The chain was built from TRBV3-1 and TRBJ2-7, with no reliable assignment of the D segment. The CDR3 amino acid sequence is: CASSRPGETTEQYF. The sequenced DNA is TGTGCCAGCAGCCGGCCTGGCGAAACAACCGAGCAGTACTTC.